The 29 T cell receptor beta chains presented below share a single source sample, sequenced in a study of prognosis after radiotherapy for stage I lung cancer (dated by TCRdb to the early 2020s). The sample was run on an Illumina HiSeq 3000. The TCR beta CDR3 region was amplified from genomic DNA by two rounds of multiplex PCR. In the first PCR round, primers specific to each TRBV and TRBJ gene were used, and the primer sequences were filed in Chinese patent CN105087789A. In-frame beta chains were kept once TCRdb had trimmed the public reads at Q25 with fastp and called clones with MiXCR. Rows are unified per CDR3 protein, each entry keeping the most common DNA and genes. Present in this sample are some 27,000 distinct CDR3 sequences, around 32% of which were seen just once. About 12% of the sample rests with the top ten. Here the sequenced sample was PBMCs, taken before or after stereotactic body radiation therapy (not recorded which). These receptors were obtained from a donor older than 45 with non-small cell lung cancer.

This clonotype was seen at least ten times. The rearrangement uses TRBV12-3 or TRBV12-4 and TRBJ1-5; maybe TRBD1 (6 bases). This CDR3 has 16 amino acids. With 3 bases removed from V and 6 bases from J, the gap between germline ends came to 18 bases. CDR3: CASSFYQGTTIQPQHF. CDR3 nucleotide sequence: TGTGCCAGCAGTTTTTATCAGGGGACTACCATTCAGCCCCAGCATTTT.

This clonotype was counted many times. This chain uses TRBV19 with TRBJ2-7, with 11 bases identical to TRBD2. Germline CDR1 reads LNHDA; CDR2 reads SQIVND (reference sequence). Trimming took 6 bases from V and 4 from J; bases not matched to a gene: 2. The CDR3 is 13 residues long. The CDR3 DNA reads TGTGCCAGTAGGCTAGCGGGAGGTTACGAGCAGTACTTC. Its protein product is CASRLAGGYEQYF.

Concerning this clonotype: A clone one base away is much larger, so this may be a read error. The chain combines TRBV6-1 with TRBJ2-2; tentatively, D is TRBD1 (6 bases). V lost 6 bases and J lost 10, with 21 bases in between. This CDR3 comprises 15 residues. Looked up from germline, CDR1 is MNHNS and CDR2 is SASEGT. The CDR3: CASRDQGPNSVELFF. The CDR3 nucleotides read TGTGCCAGCAGAGATCAGGGGCCGAACAGCGTGGAGCTGTTTTTT.

This clonotype was detected ten times or more. V is TRBV30 and J is TRBJ1-5; D is perhaps TRBD1 (5 bases). The V end was cut by 2 bases, the J end by 1 base, with 6 bases between. The CDR3 length is 13 residues. In germline, CDR1 is GTSNPN, CDR2 SVGIG (reference sequence). CDR3 DNA: TGTGCCTGGAGTCCAGGGAGCAATCAGCCCCAGCATTTT. It codes for CAWSPGSNQPQHF.

Concerning this clonotype: This may come from a read error, since a much larger clone is one base off. This sequence joins TRBV9 and TRBJ2-5; the match to TRBD2 covers 9 bases. The CDR3 length is 16 residues. Germline V CDR1 and CDR2: SGDLS, YYNGEE. The DNA for the CDR3 is TGTGCCAGCAGCGGGGTGGCGGGAGGGCCAAGCGGGACCAAGTACTTC. Translation gives CASSGVAGGPSGTKYF.

This clonotype has ten or more counts. The chain couples TRBV11-3 to TRBJ2-2; TRBD2 matches 7 bases. The V gene end was trimmed by 5 bases and the J gene end by 7 bases; junction bases not matched to a gene: 10. The CDR3 extends over 15 amino acids. CDR1 and CDR2 from the germline V gene are SGHNT and YENEEA. The CDR3 nucleotides read TGTGCCAGCAGCCCCGGGACTACCTCGGGCGGGGAGCTGTTTTTT. Protein product: CASSPGTTSGGELFF.

At least ten counts were recorded for this clonotype. The chain has TRBV10-3 and TRBJ1-5, with D unclear. V lost 8 bases and J 0 bases, leaving 11 bases between the germline ends. CDR1 and CDR2 from the germline V gene are ENHRY and SYGVKD. The CDR3 loop spans 14 amino acids. The CDR3 is CAIAKSDSNQPQHF. The CDR3 region has the DNA TGTGCCATCGCGAAGTCGGATAGCAATCAGCCCCAGCATTTT.

The chain has TRBV6-2 or TRBV6-3 and TRBJ1-2; weak D call: TRBD1 (5 bases). Germline V lookup: CDR1 MNHEY, CDR2 SVGEGT. V lost 6 bases and J lost 2, with 19 bases in between. CDR3 length: 16 amino acids. CDR3 region: CASSSGKGELNYGYTF. The DNA for the CDR3 is TGTGCCAGCAGCTCCGGGAAAGGGGAACTCAACTATGGCTACACCTTC.

This clonotype was seen repeatedly, ten times or more. This chain joins TRBV19 and TRBJ2-1; 9 positions agree with TRBD1. This CDR3 has 17 amino acids. Germline-derived CDR1 and CDR2 are LNHDA and SQIVND (reference sequence). The ends lost 3 bases at V and 7 bases at J; junction bases unmatched: 13. DNA of the CDR3: TGTGCCAGTAGTATCTTGAGAAGGGACAGGGATATGAATGAGCAGTTCTTC. This gives the protein CASSILRRDRDMNEQFF.

There are many counts of this clonotype. The rearrangement joins TRBV28 to TRBJ2-7; 9 bases agree with TRBD1. Per the germline V gene, CDR1 is MDHEN and CDR2 is SYDVKM. V gave up 5 bases and J gave up 2 bases; unmatched junction bases: 16. This CDR3 is built from 18 residues. Here the CDR3 DNA reads TGTGCCAGCAGTCCCTACCCCCTCGGGACAGGGAGGCCCTACGAGCAGTACTTC. Encoded protein: CASSPYPLGTGRPYEQYF.

This clonotype was recorded at least ten times. The chain joins TRBV10-3 to TRBJ1-1; TRBD1 aligns across 10 bases. The V and J ends lost 7 bases and 5 bases, in that order; junction bases with no gene match: 4. Per germline, CDR1 ENHRY and CDR2 SYGVKD. The CDR3 is 13 amino acids. This CDR3 is CAITRTGGTEAFF. DNA for the CDR3: TGTGCCATCACCAGGACAGGGGGGACTGAAGCTTTCTTT.

This clonotype was observed many times. J is TRBJ2-4 and V is TRBV12-3 or TRBV12-4; D perhaps matches TRBD1 (6 bases). V lost 2 bases and J 6 bases, leaving 20 bases between the germline ends. This CDR3 is built from 17 residues. Written as DNA, the CDR3 is TGTGCCAGCAGTTTAAGCCGGACAGCGTCGGCGGGAAACATTCAGTACTTC. It is translated as CASSLSRTASAGNIQYF.

Remarks on this clonotype: Just one base apart from a much larger clone, this may be a read error. The DNA of the CDR3 is TGTGCCAGCAGCGTAGTGGGGCCAAACCAAGTTTTCTTT. Encoded protein: CASSVVGPNQVFF. The chain uses TRBV9 and TRBJ1-1, with a possible D match to TRBD1 (5 bases). This CDR3 comprises 13 residues. CDR1 SGDLS and CDR2 YYNGEE come from the germline V gene. Trimming shortened V by 0 bases and J by 13 bases, and 16 bases separated the two germline ends.

The chain uses TRBV11-3 and TRBJ2-1, with 9 bases fitting TRBD2. Unmatched junction bases numbered 7, after V lost 5 bases and J lost 8 bases. Germline V gives CDR1 SGHNT, CDR2 YENEEA. There are 14 residues in the CDR3. Written as DNA, the CDR3 is TGTGCCAGCAGCCCAGGACTAGCGAGCGATGAGCAGTTCTTC. Translated: CASSPGLASDEQFF. Combining the CDR3 with reference TRBV11-3 and TRBJ2-1 gives the whole variable domain EAGVVQSPRYKIIEKKQPVAFWCNPISGHNTLYWYLQNLGQGPELLIRYENEEAVDDSQLPKDRFSAERLKGVDSTLKIQPAELGDSAVYLCASSPGLASDEQFFGPGTRLTVL.

In its sample, this clonotype was seen many times. The chain recombines TRBV6-1 with TRBJ1-1; D gene ambiguous. CDR1 and CDR2 (germline): MNHNS, SASEGT. Trimming stripped 7 bases from V and 4 bases from J, with 19 bases between. This CDR3 comprises 15 residues. The CDR3 nucleotides read TGTGCCAGCACTAGGACCCTCAGCGGTATCACTGAAGCTTTCTTT. It is translated as CASTRTLSGITEAFF.

This clonotype was seen at least ten times. The rearrangement links TRBV6-1 to TRBJ2-7; D is tentatively TRBD1 or TRBD2 (5 bases each). The CDR3 sequence is 16 residues long. Deletions cut 8 bases from V and 0 bases from J, with 20 bases between. Germline CDR1 is MNHNS and CDR2 is SASEGT. This CDR3 is CASLGTNRLRSYEQYF. The CDR3 DNA follows: TGTGCCAGCCTAGGGACCAATCGGCTACGCTCCTACGAGCAGTACTTC.

This clonotype was found many times. J is TRBJ2-1 and V is TRBV7-2; D gene uncertain. The CDR3 is made up of 14 amino acids. V was cut by 1 base and J by 9 bases, with 13 bases left in between. Germline V CDR1 and CDR2: SGHTA, FQGNSA. The CDR3 loop reads CASSLVKLMGEQFF. DNA of the CDR3: TGTGCCAGCAGCTTAGTCAAACTAATGGGTGAGCAGTTCTTC.

With respect to this clonotype: This likely stems from a read error, as it lies one base from a far larger clone. J is TRBJ1-2 and V is TRBV10-2; TRBD1 might be the D (5 bases). CDR1 and CDR2 from the germline V gene are WSHSY and SAAADI. The CDR3 totals 16 residues. As DNA, the CDR3 is TGTGCCAGCAGACTCAGGGAGGACGGCTTCGGATCTGGCTACACCTTC. Its protein is CASRLREDGFGSGYTF.

This clonotype was seen once. The chain is built from TRBV20-1 and TRBJ1-1; 8 bases agree with TRBD1. The CDR3 consists of 13 residues. J was trimmed by 7 bases and V by 6 bases; bases with no gene match: 10. The germline V gene encodes CDR1 DFQATT and CDR2 SNEGSKA (reference sequence). In DNA, the CDR3 is TGCAGTGCAAACCGACAGGGGATCAGTGAAGCTTTCTTT. It yields the protein CSANRQGISEAFF.

This clonotype occurred a few times. Given a much more abundant clone one base away, this may be a read error. This chain links TRBV20-1 with TRBJ2-3; D is perhaps TRBD2 (5 bases). Germline V lookup: CDR1 DFQATT, CDR2 SNEGSKA (reference sequence). The CDR3 is 13 residues long. V was pared by 6 bases and J by 1 base, with 11 bases between. DNA for the CDR3: TGCAGTGCCGTAGCGAGTGGCACAGATACGCAGTATTTT. Its translation is CSAVASGTDTQYF.

The chain combines TRBV19 with TRBJ2-7, with D maybe TRBD2 (5 bases). Germline-derived CDR1 and CDR2 are LNHDA and SQIVND (reference sequence). Trimming removed 4 bases from V and 6 bases from J, with 19 bases in between. CDR3 size: 15 residues. The chain's CDR3 is CASSTNRPSLCEQYF. The DNA for the CDR3 is TGTGCCAGTAGTACTAATCGACCTAGCTTGTGCGAGCAGTACTTC.

The chain couples TRBV11-3 to TRBJ2-1; TRBD2 aligns across 8 bases. The V gene's germline CDR1 is SGHNT and CDR2 YENEEA. The ends lost 2 bases at V and 5 bases at J; junction bases unmatched: 2. There are 14 residues in the CDR3. CDR3 amino acids: CASSLREGNNEQFF. The CDR3 DNA sequence: TGTGCCAGCAGCTTACGGGAGGGCAACAATGAGCAGTTCTTC.

Judged by abundance, this clonotype is medium-sized. This chain uses TRBV20-1 with TRBJ1-1; the D is unclear. The V gene's germline CDR1 is DFQATT and CDR2 SNEGSKA (reference sequence). Trimming removed 4 bases from V and 0 bases from J, with 6 bases in between. This CDR3 has 12 residues. The CDR3 nucleotides are TGCAGTGCTAATTCTGTGAACACTGAAGCTTTCTTT. Translating gives CSANSVNTEAFF.

This clonotype appeared many times. The chain has TRBV7-6 and TRBJ1-1; TRBD1 agrees at 7 bases. J gave up 11 bases and V 6 bases, and 12 bases lay outside the gene matches. CDR1 SGHVS and CDR2 FNYEAQ come from the germline V gene. The CDR3 loop spans 13 amino acids. DNA of the CDR3: TGTGCCAGCAGGCCGGACCGGGACAGACGGGCTTTCTTT. Protein: CASRPDRDRRAFF. Together with reference TRBV7-6 and TRBJ1-1, the CDR3 gives the full variable domain: GAGVSQSPRYKVTKRGQDVALRCDPISGHVSLYWYRQALGQGPEFLTYFNYEAQQDKSGLPNDRFSAERPEGSISTLTIQRTEQRDSAMYRCASRPDRDRRAFFGQGTRLTVV.

This clonotype occurred a few times. The chain has TRBV7-9 and TRBJ2-1, with 10 bases identical to TRBD2. Germline trimming cut 3 bases from V and 0 bases from J; bases unmatched to any gene: 2. This CDR3 contains 16 residues. CDR1 SEHNR and CDR2 FQNEAQ come from the germline V gene (reference sequence). The CDR3 nucleotides read TGTGCCAGCAGCTTTAGCGGGGGGTTCTCCTACAATGAGCAGTTCTTC. Encoded protein: CASSFSGGFSYNEQFF.

Many counts were recorded for this clonotype. The V call is TRBV3-1, the J call TRBJ1-5; possibly TRBD1 for D (5 bases). Trimming took off 5 bases at V and 7 bases at J, with 12 bases between the two ends. From germline, CDR1 is LGHDT and CDR2 YNNKEL (reference sequence). The CDR3 totals 13 residues. In DNA, the CDR3 is TGTGCCAGCAGCTTCAGGGTTGGGCAGCCCCAGCATTTT. Translation: CASSFRVGQPQHF.

The chain is built from TRBV6-1 and TRBJ2-7; D is undetermined. Trimming took 8 bases from V and 2 from J, leaving 13 bases between them. The CDR3 length is 13 residues. The germline CDR1 and CDR2 sequences are MNHNS and SASEGT. The DNA of the CDR3 is TGTGCCAGCGCCGAGCGACCCGCCTACGAGCAGTACTTC. Its protein is CASAERPAYEQYF.

This clonotype was observed many times. The chain combines TRBV2 with TRBJ2-1; TRBD2 agrees at 8 bases. CDR1 is SNHLY and CDR2 is FYNNEI in the germline V gene. The CDR3 is made up of 16 amino acids. The ends lost 5 bases at V and 4 bases at J; junction bases unmatched: 10. The CDR3 here is CASSQAGSGTYNEQFF. In DNA form, the CDR3 reads TGTGCCAGCAGTCAGGCGGGTAGCGGGACTTACAATGAGCAGTTCTTC.

This clonotype was seen only a few times. This rearrangement joins TRBV6-1 to TRBJ2-4; 8 bases map to TRBD1. J was trimmed by 5 bases and V by 10 bases; bases with no gene match: 10. CDR1 is MNHNS, CDR2 SASEGT, per germline. CDR3 length: 14 residues. CDR3 protein: CATARTGQENIQYF. CDR3 DNA: TGTGCCACCGCCAGAACGGGACAGGAAAACATTCAGTACTTC.